The entry below describes one TCR beta chain. Its antigen is not yet known. Base-call qualities are not available, and no considerably larger clone is one nucleotide away. This entry comes from a study of cytomegalovirus exposure and HLA in healthy donors (dated by TCRdb to 2016 to 2017). In the study overall: An earlier analysis of some 600 of the donors reported approximately 260 Gb of sequence data and around 100 million unique TCR beta sequences obtained from approximately 180 million T cells. About 300 gigabases of sequencing data and 70 million to 100 million unique TCR sequences were included in an early release covering several hundred HLA-typed donors. Of the roughly 400 genotyped donors, around 81% fell in the genetic ancestry cluster associated with self-reported Caucasian donors. The study aimed to test whether cataloging public T cell receptors could reveal signatures of past pathogen exposure. The study used immunosequencing to profile the T cell repertoires of approximately 690 subjects and linked those repertoires to cytomegalovirus serostatus. In addition to the first cohort of around 670 subjects, a separate validation cohort of approximately 130 different subjects was used. To predict cytomegalovirus infection status, the study brought together high-throughput TCR immunosequencing, statistical association of individual TCRs with disease status, and machine learning. A later analysis re-examined previously published TCR beta repertoires from about 670 donors and added high-resolution HLA genotyping to investigate patterns of TCR occurrence. Rather than using new phenotypic data, the later analysis identified candidate immune exposures from TCR beta sequences and from how often those sequences occurred across donors. In an earlier analysis of several hundred of the donors, high-throughput TCR beta sequencing was used to judge whether each TCR beta V gene segment behaved as functional or pseudogenic. Donor age, sex, ethnicity and CMV serostatus were compiled alongside the repertoire data. A later genetic analysis used genome-wide SNP genotypes for about 60% of the roughly 670 donors, treating that subset as a discovery cohort. All discovery cohort repertoires had been generated using a single sequencing platform. Class I and class II HLA loci were covered by the typing at four-digit resolution. Typing coverage varied by locus: roughly 620-630 donors for A, B, C, DRB1 and DQB1; approximately 520 for DQA1; more than 600 for DPA1; approximately 450 for DPB1. About 5 DR-DQ haplotypes were handled as single units for association and clustering, since linkage in the cohort was strong. Among about 410 genotyped donors of the cohort, an average of roughly 230,000 unique TCR beta nucleotide sequences was sequenced per donor, of which about 18% were non-productive.

The investigation overall reported the following: Compared with the roughly 710-donor mean, donors in an Asian-associated ancestry cluster had fewer N-insertions in productive TCRs, according to a later genetic analysis. A further reported finding was that TCR beta sequences accurately predicted the HLA-A and HLA-B alleles for most subjects in the first cohort. According to a later analysis, most CMV-associated TCR beta chains appeared to be HLA-restricted, and the HLA associations seemed to be driven largely by CMV exposure. A total of 150 to 200 TCR beta chains were listed by the study as associated with cytomegalovirus. A cluster of highly shared sequence variants was judged likely to be a technical artifact of the sequencing pipeline. Some IMGT-functional V segments, including TRBV6-2 and TRBV6-3, could not be distinguished by the 87-base-pair reads and were therefore excluded. Presence/absence analyses assumed roughly uniform sequencing depth across donors, an assumption that may not hold. In a later analysis, several top co-occurrence clusters were reported to appear linked to parvovirus B19, influenza, CMV and Epstein-Barr virus. This cohort had only TCR beta chains sequenced, and the lack of alpha or paired-chain data limited which features could be detected. Across donors, most TCR sequences were observed very rarely, whereas some public TCRs were present in many individuals. In a later analysis, HLA-associated TCR beta chains showed more clonal expansion and lower generation probabilities than non-associated chains that were equally common. A later genetic analysis associated a missense DCLRE1C variant with V-gene and J-gene trimming of TCR beta chains, and an independent cohort replicated the association. The classifier was reported to diagnose cytomegalovirus status with high specificity and sensitivity in both the original and validation cohorts. Broadly in line with IMGT annotations, most TCR beta V segments showed up in productive rearrangements about 87% or about 30% of the time in an earlier analysis of approximately 600 of the donors. The authors suggested that the approach could potentially be extended to other disease states and immunological phenotypes. When HLA alleles, especially DR and DQ, strongly co-occurred, TCR associations were difficult to assign to individual alleles. Because HLA typing was unavailable for some donors at each locus, only the typed subset was used in association tests. According to a later analysis, TCR association rates differed among HLA loci, with DRB1 alleles showing the most associated TCRs and HLA-C alleles showing the fewest. CMV serostatus was the only immune exposure information available for the cohort. Linkage disequilibrium might explain the correlated functional status among segregating V segments, but an unknown experimental factor could not be excluded. Approximately 18 rarely observed V segments, including chromosome 9 orphons, were excluded from the earlier analysis of some 590 of the donors because counts were too low. A later analysis associated 16,951 TCR beta sequences with specific HLA alleles at a false discovery rate of 0.05. In vitro tests confirmed that a few of the cytomegalovirus-associated TCR beta chains recognize cytomegalovirus antigens.

The germline V gene gives CDR1 as SGHTA and CDR2 as FQGTGA. Trimming takes 5 bases off V and 7 bases off J; junction bases not matched to a gene: 4. Inclusive of the bounding cysteine and phenylalanine, the CDR3 is 12 residues long. Only the CDR3 DNA is retained, 36 bases long and in frame from the first base. The cohort comprised fewer than 700 healthy bone marrow donors. At the time of sampling, all cohort members were nominally healthy, though unrecorded immune exposures were likely present. The donor tested CMV seropositive, placing the donor among the roughly 300 seropositive members of the cohort. A peripheral blood sample was collected from each donor, and TCR beta sequencing was performed on peripheral blood mononuclear cells. The Qiagen DNeasy Blood Extraction Kit was used to extract genomic DNA from the blood cell samples. Libraries were prepared through the immunoSEQ multiplex PCR assay. For the multiplex PCR, a mixture combining 60 forward primers for TCR Vbeta segments and 13 reverse primers for TCR Jbeta segments was used. The CDR3 region of rearranged TCR beta genes was amplified from genomic DNA by a multiplex PCR assay. The amplified TCR beta libraries were sequenced on the Illumina HiSeq System as 87-base-pair reads. On the study's bioinformatics: A later analysis tallied tens of millions of unique TCR beta chains across the 666 repertoires, and some 10 million of those chains were shared by two or more donors. A nearest-neighbor algorithm error-corrected the raw reads and collapsed the reads into unique sequences, merging closely related sequences to remove PCR and sequencing errors. Alignment of CDR3 sequences to IMGT reference sequences was used to assign V, D and J gene segments. For a sequence to be retained, a match of at least six nucleotides was required to both a V gene segment and a J gene segment. Rearrangements were classified as productive when the CDR3 lacked stop codons and remained in frame with V and J, and all other rearrangements were classified as non-productive. CDR3 was defined according to IMGT convention as the region running from the second conserved V-encoded cysteine to the conserved J-encoded phenylalanine. Sequences without an unambiguous match to a single V gene segment were excluded from the earlier analysis of approximately 600 of the donors. An earlier analysis of several hundred of the donors called V segments functional above 56.7% productive rearrangements and segregating when the between-donor standard deviation exceeded 5%. To diagnose cytomegalovirus status from the catalog of TCR beta chain sequences, a statistical classification framework was built. V and J gene assignment, in a later analysis, came from comparing TCR nucleotide sequences with IMGT/GENE-DB human TR gene sequences. Using the TCRdist pipeline, a later analysis assigned CDR3 sequences along with most-parsimonious VDJ recombination scenarios. A later analysis defined each TCR beta chain by its CDR3 amino acid sequence plus V-gene family, and excluded reads lacking a unique V-gene family. As a way to deal with suspected cross-contamination and a sequencing artifact, a later analysis dropped 450 to 600 nucleotide sequences that were highly shared and had low generation probability. In a later analysis, a clonal expansion index was calculated for each public chain from normalized within-repertoire ranks of inferred template counts. Generation probabilities in a later analysis came from a VDJ recombination model fitted to out-of-frame rearrangements, and those results were checked against IGoR. In a later analysis, hypergeometric tests were used to score TCR-TCR, TCR-HLA and TCR-CMV co-occurrence, with a repertoire-size bias correction applied to TCR pairs. To estimate false discovery rates, a later analysis permuted the HLA or CMV assignments 20 times. In a later analysis, co-occurring TCRs were grouped using DBSCAN, with TCRdist sequence similarity added in when clustering inside HLA-allele-positive subsets. Co-occurrence clustering excluded repertoires with fewer than 30,000 or more than 120,000 public chains, plus five with anomalous nucleotide sharing. Entries here come from immuneACCESS through TCRdb and include only in-frame sequences with V and J called. Some clones fail to appear in such tables; in the studies checked, an unresolved V gene covers under half of the shortfall, and the cause of the remainder is unknown. The D gene and trimming were derived from the DNA, and the V and J assignments and clone size from that table. The sample profile shows 150,000 to 200,000 clones; around four fifths of them were found once. Approximately 1.7% of the sample rests with the top ten.

This receptor chain uses TRBV7-3 and TRBJ2-7; TRBD1 fits 8 bases in the junction. The origin of this receptor is a man aged 35-49 years in good health and CMV-seropositive. The sequenced sample was PBMCs. CDR3 sequence: CASSATGEEQYF. The nucleotide sequence is given as TGTGCCAGCAGCGCGACAGGGGAAGAGCAGTACTTC. The variable domain in full, with residues beyond the CDR3 obtained from the reference TRBV7-3 and TRBJ2-7 genes, is GAGVSQTPSNKVTEKGKYVELRCDPISGHTALYWYRQSLGQGPEFLIYFQGTGAADDSGLPNDRFFAVRPEGSVSTLKIQRTERGDSAVYLCASSATGEEQYFGPGTRLTVT.